Sequencing of this TCR beta chain was carried out in a study of CD8+ T cells in alopecia areata listed by TCRdb under 2018. Regarding the study in general: Treated patients were enrolled in an open-label pilot trial of oral tofacitinib at 5 to 10 mg twice daily for moderate-to-severe alopecia areata. Patients on tofacitinib were biopsied at baseline and after 4 and 24 weeks of treatment, and several of the patients also had a later scalp biopsy. High-throughput TCRbeta sequencing was used to examine T cell clonal expansion in alopecia areata in both the C3H/HeJ mouse model and human patients. Scalp clonality was compared across normal scalp (n=4), patchy alopecia areata scalp (n=8), and alopecia totalis/universalis scalp (n=8). Patients stayed on tofacitinib for 6 to 18 months and then had 6 months of follow-up off drug so that delayed response and recurrence could be assessed. Amplification of TCRbeta CDR3 regions was done by immunoSEQ multiplex PCR using 35 Vbeta forward primers and 13 Jbeta reverse primers. Human TCRbeta sequencing covered scalp tissue and sorted CD4+ and CD8+ peripheral blood T cells from patchy and totalis/universalis alopecia areata patients and healthy controls. RNA came from the PAXgene miRNA kit for fixed scalp, the miRNeasy kit for PBMCs, and the RNeasy kit for mouse skin.

The library was obtained by the immunoSEQ multiplex PCR assay. RNA was extracted from all samples and reverse transcribed into cDNA, which served as template for TCR sequencing. First-strand cDNA was synthesized using SuperScript III with a 2:1 mix of oligo-dT and random hexamers. Amplification bias was assessed with a synthetic immune receptor repertoire, and residual bias was removed computationally. The paper's data handling went like this. Raw reads were preprocessed to remove errors, and CDR3 was defined according to IMGT conventions as the region from the conserved cysteine to phenylalanine. Clonality was computed as 1 minus the Shannon entropy, with the entropy normalized by log2 of the number of productive unique TCRs. CD4 or CD8 identity of scalp clones was inferred by cross-referencing scalp TCRbeta sequences with sorted blood CD4 and CD8 repertoires. The table was pulled from immuneACCESS by TCRdb, which kept in-frame rearrangements only. Such tables lose some clones; where checked, under half of the loss comes from unresolved V genes, and the rest has no known cause. V and J calls and clone size follow that table, whereas D and trimming were derived from the DNA. The sample table holds 90,000 to 100,000 clones, of which 35% to 50% were seen once. Of the sample, about 0.79% falls within the top ten clones.

Its CDR3 holds 12 amino acids, cysteine through phenylalanine. Only the CDR3 DNA is retained, 36 bases long and in frame from the first base. Trimming takes 6 bases from V and 6 bases from J, and the germline ends sit 12 bases apart. CDR1 and CDR2, per the germline V gene, are SQVTM and ANQGSEA. Peripheral blood and lesional scalp punch biopsies were obtained from patients with alopecia areata. PBMCs were isolated by density centrifugation and stained for CD3, CD4 and CD8, and CD4+ and CD8+ T cells were sorted on a FACSAria. Overall study results and their limits: Compared with normal scalp, lesional scalp had higher clonality and more expanded CD8+ clones, particularly in alopecia totalis/universalis, a pattern that suggests antigenic drive. Compared with mice, TCR sequences shared between patients were less clear, possibly partly because of HLA diversity across the patient population. Unlike mouse skin, where gammadelta T cells dominate, normal human skin contains resident alphabeta T cells that get sequenced too, which complicates analysis of the scalp TCR repertoire.

Of note for this clone: The antigen this receptor binds is unknown. Per-base qualities were not stored, and no clone one base away is much larger.

The chain couples TRBV29-1 to TRBJ2-4, with the D gene not clear enough to name. Sample: CD4+ T cells sorted from blood. The clonotype comes from a human donor with alopecia areata. Read as DNA, the sequence is TGCAGCGTGGCGGTATCGGGAAACATTCAGTACTTC. It codes for CSVAVSGNIQYF.